A selection of T cell receptor beta chains follows, all from one sample in a study of blood T cell repertoires in COVID-19. Only in-frame clones appear in the TCRdb table, and some are missing; sequencing was by immunoSEQ multiplex PCR. This repertoire shows about 93,000 clones, approximately 91% found once; its top ten account for about 5.5%. The sample comprised peripheral blood. The receptors were sampled from a man aged 55-75 years with COVID-19, enrolled during active disease. Both conserved end residues are part of each CDR3. A D gene is named only where the DNA matches it firmly. Clone size is given for some rows only: seen once, a few or many times, or a class if the clone is expanded.

clone_size,cdr3_length,v_call,j_call,d_call,cdr3_nt,cdr3_aa
-,16,TRBV28,TRBJ2-2,TRBD1,TGTGCCAGCAGCATGGGTCAGGGGGCTGACACCGGGGAGCTGTTTTTT,CASSMGQGADTGELFF
-,13,TRBV10-3,TRBJ1-2,-,TGTGCCATCAGTGAGTCTACAGGGTATGGCTACACCTTC,CAISESTGYGYTF
-,14,TRBV5-1,TRBJ1-3,-,TGCGCCAGCAGCTTGCCGGGATCCGGAAACACCATATATTTT,CASSLPGSGNTIYF
-,15,TRBV2,TRBJ2-5,TRBD1,TGTGCCAGCAGTCCTAAGACAGGGTTGTTAGAGACCCAGTACTTC,CASSPKTGLLETQYF
-,14,TRBV11-2,TRBJ2-7,-,TGTGCCAGCAGCTTAGATCGCAGGACCTACGAGCAGTACTTC,CASSLDRRTYEQYF
once,14,TRBV6-5,TRBJ1-1,TRBD1,TGTGCCAGCAGTATAGGGACAGGGGGAACGAAAGCTTTCTTT,CASSIGTGGTKAFF
-,15,TRBV19,TRBJ2-3,-,TGTGCCAGTAGTATAGATCGAAGAGGCACAGATACGCAGTATTTT,CASSIDRRGTDTQYF
-,13,TRBV28,TRBJ1-4,TRBD1,TGTGCCATCTCACAGGGGCTTGGTGAAAAACTGTTTTTT,CAISQGLGEKLFF
-,12,TRBV3-1/TRBV3-2,TRBJ1-5,-,TGTGCCAGCAGCCTTGGGGGGGAGCCCCAGCATTTT,CASSLGGEPQHF
-,14,TRBV4-2,TRBJ2-7,-,TGTGCCAGCAGCCAAGCCCGGACTCCCTACGAGCAGTACTTC,CASSQARTPYEQYF
-,16,TRBV11-2,TRBJ1-1,-,TGTGCCAGCAGCTTAGATCTCGGGGACTTGGACACTGAAGCTTTCTTT,CASSLDLGDLDTEAFF
-,15,TRBV11-2,TRBJ2-3,TRBD2,TGTGCCAGCAGCGGGCTAGCGGTTAGCACAGATACGCAGTATTTT,CASSGLAVSTDTQYF
-,14,TRBV10-3,TRBJ1-1,TRBD1,TGTGCCAGTGCAGGGGGATTTGAGGACACTGAAGCTTTCTTT,CASAGGFEDTEAFF
few,14,TRBV30,TRBJ1-4,-,TGTGCCTGGAGTGTACGGGGAACTAATGAAAAACTGTTTTTT,CAWSVRGTNEKLFF
-,19,TRBV7-9,TRBJ2-1,TRBD2,TGTGCCAGCAGCTGGCCAGAAGGACTAGCGGGAGGGTACTACAATGAGCAGTTCTTC,CASSWPEGLAGGYYNEQFF
-,16,TRBV29-1,TRBJ2-1,TRBD2,TGCAGCGTTACCGGGACTAGCGGGAGTCCCTACAATGAGCAGTTCTTC,CSVTGTSGSPYNEQFF
-,17,TRBV7-8,TRBJ2-1,TRBD2,TGTGCCAGCAGCTTAAGACTAGCGGCGAGCTCCTACAATGAGCAGTTCTTC,CASSLRLAASSYNEQFF
-,23,TRBV21-1,TRBJ2-7,-,TGTGCCAGCAGCAAATCTCTGGACAGACAATCGGGACTAGCGGGAAAAAACTCCTACGAGCAGTACTTC,CASSKSLDRQSGLAGKNSYEQYF
-,14,TRBV18,TRBJ1-6,-,TGTGCCAGCTCACCACAACAGGGAAATTCACCCCTCCACTTT,CASSPQQGNSPLHF
-,13,TRBV5-1,TRBJ2-1,TRBD2,TGCGCCAGCAAGCTAGCGGGAGGCCATGAGCAGTTCTTC,CASKLAGGHEQFF
-,13,TRBV30,TRBJ1-1,-,TGTGCCTGGTTCCACGGGGGGATCGCTGAAGCTTTCTTT,CAWFHGGIAEAFF
-,14,TRBV30,TRBJ1-1,TRBD1,TGTGCCTGGAGCCGGACAGGGGGGGGGACTGAAGCTTTCTTT,CAWSRTGGGTEAFF